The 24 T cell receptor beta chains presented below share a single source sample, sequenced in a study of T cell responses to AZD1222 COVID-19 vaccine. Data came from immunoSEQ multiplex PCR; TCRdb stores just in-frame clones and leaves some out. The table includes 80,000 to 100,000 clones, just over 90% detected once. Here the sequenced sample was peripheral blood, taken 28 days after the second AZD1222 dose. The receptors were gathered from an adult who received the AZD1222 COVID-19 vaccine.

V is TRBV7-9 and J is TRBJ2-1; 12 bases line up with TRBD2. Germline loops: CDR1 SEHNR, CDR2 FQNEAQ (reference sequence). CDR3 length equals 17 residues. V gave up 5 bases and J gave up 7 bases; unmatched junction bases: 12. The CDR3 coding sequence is TGTGCCAGCAGCCGAGGCCAGACTAGCGGGAGTATGAATGAGCAGTTCTTC. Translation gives CASSRGQTSGSMNEQFF. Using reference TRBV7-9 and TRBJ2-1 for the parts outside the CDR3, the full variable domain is DTGVSQNPRHKITKRGQNVTFRCDPISEHNRLYWYRQTLGQGPEFLTYFQNEAQLEKSRLLSDRFSAERPKGSFSTLEIQRTEQGDSAMYLCASSRGQTSGSMNEQFFGPGTRLTVL.

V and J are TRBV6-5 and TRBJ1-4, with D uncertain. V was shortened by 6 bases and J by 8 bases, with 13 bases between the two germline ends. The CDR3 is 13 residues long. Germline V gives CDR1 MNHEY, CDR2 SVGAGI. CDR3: CASSGRQREKLFF. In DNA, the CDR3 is TGTGCCAGCAGCGGACGACAAAGGGAAAAACTGTTTTTT.

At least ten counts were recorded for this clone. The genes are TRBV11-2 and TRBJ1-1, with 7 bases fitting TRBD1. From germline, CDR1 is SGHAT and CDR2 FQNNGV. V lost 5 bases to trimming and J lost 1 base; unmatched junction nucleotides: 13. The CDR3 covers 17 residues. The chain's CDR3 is CASSPLARGGENTEAFF. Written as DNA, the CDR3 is TGTGCCAGCAGCCCCCTGGCCAGGGGGGGTGAGAACACTGAAGCTTTCTTT.

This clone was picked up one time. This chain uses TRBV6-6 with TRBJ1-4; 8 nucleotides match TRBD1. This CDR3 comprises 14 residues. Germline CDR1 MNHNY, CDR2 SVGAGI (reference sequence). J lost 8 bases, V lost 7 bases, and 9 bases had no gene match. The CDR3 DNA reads TGTGCCAGCACCCTCCGACAGGGGATAGAAAAACTGTTTTTT. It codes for CASTLRQGIEKLFF.

The CDR3 sequence is CASSRTGQGAHAFF. Here the CDR3 DNA reads TGTGCCAGCAGTCGCACGGGGCAGGGTGCGCACGCTTTCTTT. V usage is TRBV3-1 (or the pseudogene TRBV3-2) and J usage is TRBJ1-1, with D possibly TRBD1 on 5 matching bases. With 6 bases removed from V and 11 bases from J, the gap between germline ends came to 22 bases. This CDR3 is built from 14 residues. Germline lookup yields CDR1 LGHDT and CDR2 YNNKEL (reference sequence).

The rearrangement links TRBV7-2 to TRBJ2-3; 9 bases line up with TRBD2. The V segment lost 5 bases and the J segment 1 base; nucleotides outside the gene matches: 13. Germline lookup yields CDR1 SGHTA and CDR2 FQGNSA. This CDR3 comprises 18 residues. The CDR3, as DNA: TGTGCCAGCAGCGCCGAGCGGGGGGCCCTTCTGGGCACAGATACGCAGTATTTT. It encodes CASSAERGALLGTDTQYF.

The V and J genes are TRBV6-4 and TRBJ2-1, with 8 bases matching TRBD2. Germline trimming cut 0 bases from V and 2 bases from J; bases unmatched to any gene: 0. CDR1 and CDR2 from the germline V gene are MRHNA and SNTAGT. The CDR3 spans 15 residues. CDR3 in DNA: TGTGCCAGCAGTGACTCCGGGGGGGCCTACAATGAGCAGTTCTTC. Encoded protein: CASSDSGGAYNEQFF.

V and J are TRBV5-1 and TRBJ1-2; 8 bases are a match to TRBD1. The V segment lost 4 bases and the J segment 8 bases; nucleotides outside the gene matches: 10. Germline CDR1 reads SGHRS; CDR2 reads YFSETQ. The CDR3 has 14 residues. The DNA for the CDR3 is TGCGCCAGCAGCCCAACAGACAGGGGCGCGGGCTACACCTTC. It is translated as CASSPTDRGAGYTF. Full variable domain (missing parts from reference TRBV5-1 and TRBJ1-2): KAGVTQTPRYLIKTRGQQVTLSCSPISGHRSVSWYQQTPGQGLQFLFEYFSETQRNKGNFPGRFSGRQFSNSRSEMNVSTLELGDSALYLCASSPTDRGAGYTFGSGTRLTVV.

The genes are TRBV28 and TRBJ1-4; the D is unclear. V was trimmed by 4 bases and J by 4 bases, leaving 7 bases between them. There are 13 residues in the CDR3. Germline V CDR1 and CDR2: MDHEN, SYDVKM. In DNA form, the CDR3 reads TGTGCCAGCAGTTCCTTCAATAATGAAAAACTGTTTTTT. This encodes CASSSFNNEKLFF.

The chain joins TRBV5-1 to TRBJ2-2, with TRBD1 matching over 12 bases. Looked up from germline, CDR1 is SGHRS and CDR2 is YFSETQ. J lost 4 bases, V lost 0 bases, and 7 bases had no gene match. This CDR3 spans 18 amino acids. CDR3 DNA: TGCGCCAGCAGCTTGGGCCATTGGGACAGGGGGCTCACCGGGGAGCTGTTTTTT. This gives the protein CASSLGHWDRGLTGELFF.

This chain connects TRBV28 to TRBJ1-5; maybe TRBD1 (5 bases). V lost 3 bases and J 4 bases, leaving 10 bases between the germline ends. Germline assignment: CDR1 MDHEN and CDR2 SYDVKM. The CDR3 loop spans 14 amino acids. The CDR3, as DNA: TGTGCCAGCAGTTTTGAGTGGGGGAATCAGCCCCAGCATTTT. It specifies CASSFEWGNQPQHF. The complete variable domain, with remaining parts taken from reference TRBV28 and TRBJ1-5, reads DVKVTQSSRYLVKRTGEKVFLECVQDMDHENMFWYRQDPGLGLRLIYFSYDVKMKEKGDIPEGYSVSREKKERFSLILESASTNQTSMYLCASSFEWGNQPQHFGDGTRLSIL.

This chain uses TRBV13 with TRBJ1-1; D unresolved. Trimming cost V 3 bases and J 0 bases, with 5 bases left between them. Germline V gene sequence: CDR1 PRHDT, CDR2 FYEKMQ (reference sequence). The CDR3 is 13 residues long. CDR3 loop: CASSFRVNTEAFF. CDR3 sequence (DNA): TGTGCCAGCAGCTTTCGGGTGAACACTGAAGCTTTCTTT.

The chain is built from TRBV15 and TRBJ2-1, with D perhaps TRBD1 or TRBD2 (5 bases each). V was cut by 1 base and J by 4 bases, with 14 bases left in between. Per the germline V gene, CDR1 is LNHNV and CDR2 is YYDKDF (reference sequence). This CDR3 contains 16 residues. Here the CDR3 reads CATSRGGTTVYNEQFF. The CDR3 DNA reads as TGTGCCACCAGCAGAGGGGGGACGACCGTTTACAATGAGCAGTTCTTC.

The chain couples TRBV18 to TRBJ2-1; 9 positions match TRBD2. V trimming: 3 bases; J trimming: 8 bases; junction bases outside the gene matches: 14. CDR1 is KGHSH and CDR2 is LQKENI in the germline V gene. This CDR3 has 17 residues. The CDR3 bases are TGTGCCAGCTCACCCCGACTAGCGGCAGAAGGGGTGGATGAGCAGTTCTTC. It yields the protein CASSPRLAAEGVDEQFF.

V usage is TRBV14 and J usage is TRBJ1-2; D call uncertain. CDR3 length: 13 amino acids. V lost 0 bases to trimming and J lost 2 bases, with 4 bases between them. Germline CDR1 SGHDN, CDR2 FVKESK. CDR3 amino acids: CASSQDRNYGYTF. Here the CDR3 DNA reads TGTGCCAGCAGCCAAGACAGGAACTATGGCTACACCTTC.

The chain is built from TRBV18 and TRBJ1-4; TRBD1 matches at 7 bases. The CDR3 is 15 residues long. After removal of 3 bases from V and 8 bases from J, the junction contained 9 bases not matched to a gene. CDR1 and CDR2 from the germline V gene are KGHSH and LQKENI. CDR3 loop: CASSPPGQRSEKLFF. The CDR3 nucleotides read TGTGCCAGCTCACCTCCGGGACAGAGGTCCGAAAAACTGTTTTTT.

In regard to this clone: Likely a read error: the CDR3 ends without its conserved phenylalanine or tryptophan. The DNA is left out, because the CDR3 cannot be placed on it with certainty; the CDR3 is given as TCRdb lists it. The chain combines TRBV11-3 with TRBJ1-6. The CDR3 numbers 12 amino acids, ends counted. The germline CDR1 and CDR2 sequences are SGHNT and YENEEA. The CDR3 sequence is CASSRPRGGPPL.

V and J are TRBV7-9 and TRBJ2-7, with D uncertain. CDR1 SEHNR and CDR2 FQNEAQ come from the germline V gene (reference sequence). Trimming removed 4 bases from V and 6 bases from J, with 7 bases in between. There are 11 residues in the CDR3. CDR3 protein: CASSSDGEQYF. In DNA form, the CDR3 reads TGTGCCAGCAGCTCCGATGGCGAGCAGTACTTC.

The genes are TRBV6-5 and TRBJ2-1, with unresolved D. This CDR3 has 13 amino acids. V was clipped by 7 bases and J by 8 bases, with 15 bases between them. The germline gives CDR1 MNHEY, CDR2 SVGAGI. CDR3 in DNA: TGTGCCAGCACTTCCCCTCTAGGGTATGAGCAGTTCTTC. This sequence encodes CASTSPLGYEQFF.

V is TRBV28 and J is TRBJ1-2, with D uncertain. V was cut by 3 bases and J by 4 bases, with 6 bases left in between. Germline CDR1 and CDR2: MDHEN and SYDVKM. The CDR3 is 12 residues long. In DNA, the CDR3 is TGTGCCAGCAGTTTTAGTGCCTATGGCTACACCTTC. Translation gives CASSFSAYGYTF.

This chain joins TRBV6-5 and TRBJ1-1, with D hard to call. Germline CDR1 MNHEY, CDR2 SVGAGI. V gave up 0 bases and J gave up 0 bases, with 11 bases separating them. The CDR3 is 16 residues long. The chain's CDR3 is CASSYSVSYLNTEAFF. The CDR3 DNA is TGTGCCAGCAGTTACTCGGTCTCGTACCTGAACACTGAAGCTTTCTTT.

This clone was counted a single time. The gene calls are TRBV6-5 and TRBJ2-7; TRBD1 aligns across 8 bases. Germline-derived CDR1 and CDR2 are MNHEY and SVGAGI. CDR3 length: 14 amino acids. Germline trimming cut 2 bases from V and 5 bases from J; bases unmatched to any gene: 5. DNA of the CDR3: TGTGCCAGCAGTTACCGACAGGGGATCAACGAGCAGTACTTC. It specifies CASSYRQGINEQYF.

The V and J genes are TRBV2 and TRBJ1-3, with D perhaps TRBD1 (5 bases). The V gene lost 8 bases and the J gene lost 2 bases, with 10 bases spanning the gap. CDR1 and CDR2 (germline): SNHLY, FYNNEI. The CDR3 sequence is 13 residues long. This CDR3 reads CASPSGTGNTIYF. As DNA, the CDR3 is TGTGCCAGCCCGTCAGGGACTGGAAACACCATATATTTT.

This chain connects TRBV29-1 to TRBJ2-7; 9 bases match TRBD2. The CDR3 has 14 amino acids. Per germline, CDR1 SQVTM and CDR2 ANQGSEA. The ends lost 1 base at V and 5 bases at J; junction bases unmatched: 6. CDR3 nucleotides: TGCAGCGTTGAAGGCGGGAGGGCCGTAGACGAGCAGTACTTC. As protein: CSVEGGRAVDEQYF.